These T cell receptor beta chains were read from a single sample in a study of graft-versus-host responses after intestinal transplantation. Sequencing used immunoSEQ multiplex PCR; TCRdb keeps in-frame clones, though not all of them. The data show some 120,000 clones, roughly nine tenths seen once. Their specific antigens are unknown. This specimen was unstimulated CD4+ T cells sorted from spleen or lymph node cells, taken before intestinal transplant. The receptors derive from a human donor who received an intestinal transplant. CDR3s include the opening cysteine and the closing phenylalanine or tryptophan. A D gene is named only where the DNA matches it firmly. Clone sizes are given selectively: once, few, many, or a class where the clone is expanded.

J gene,D gene,clone size,V gene,CDR3 protein,CDR3 DNA
TRBJ1-1,NA,once,TRBV29-1,CSVEGPRIETEAFF,TGCAGCGTTGAGGGGCCCAGGATAGAAACTGAAGCTTTCTTT
TRBJ1-1,NA,NA,TRBV6-6,CASSYPGQNTEAFF,TGTGCCAGCAGTTACCCCGGACAAAACACTGAAGCTTTCTTT
TRBJ1-5,TRBD1,NA,TRBV5-1,CASSWGQAHSNQPQHF,TGCGCCAGCAGCTGGGGACAGGCCCATAGCAATCAGCCCCAGCATTTT
TRBJ2-1,NA,NA,TRBV28,CASSLDTKQFF,TGTGCCAGCAGTTTGGACACTAAGCAGTTCTTC
TRBJ1-4,TRBD1,NA,TRBV2,CASSWTGQTNEKLFF,TGTGCCAGCAGTTGGACAGGGCAAACTAATGAAAAACTGTTTTTT
TRBJ2-5,NA,once,TRBV19,CASTGVLETQYF,TGTGCCAGTACGGGAGTCCTAGAGACCCAGTACTTC
TRBJ2-7,TRBD2,NA,TRBV28,CASSSILAGATTEQYF,TGTGCCAGCAGTTCCATACTAGCGGGAGCAACGACCGAGCAGTACTTC
TRBJ2-1,TRBD2,NA,TRBV9,CASSPTGFGLALEQFF,TGTGCCAGCAGCCCCACCGGATTCGGACTAGCCCTGGAGCAGTTCTTC
TRBJ1-5,TRBD1,NA,TRBV2,CASRGQGGNQPQHF,TGTGCCAGCAGAGGACAGGGCGGCAATCAGCCCCAGCATTTT
TRBJ2-7,NA,few,TRBV19,CASSMGGTRYEQYF,TGTGCCAGTAGTATGGGAGGGACACGGTACGAGCAGTACTTC
TRBJ2-2,NA,NA,TRBV5-1,CASSLAQGRTGELFF,TGCGCCAGCAGCTTGGCCCAGGGGAGAACCGGGGAGCTGTTTTTT